Ten or more counts support the clone carrying this TCR beta chain. The antigen is unknown. The entry originates in a study of metastatic and nonmetastatic thyroid tumors. In the study overall: A comparison of repertoires was made across blood and tumor or nodule tissue from malignant and benign thyroid patients.

Overall study results and limits: Malignant thyroid tumors reportedly had TCR beta diversity that was significantly higher than in benign nodules, in blood and tumor.

All patients were treatment-naive before thyroid surgery. Per the authors' pipeline: It was from CDR3 differences across clinicopathological groups that a distant-metastasis classifier for papillary thyroid cancer was built. TCRdb re-called clones from the PCR reads using MiXCR. TCRdb assigned the V and J calls; the authors' analysis was not used. The sample has about 90,000 clones; approximately 9% are singletons. This CDR3 contains 15 residues. Germline V gene sequence: CDR1 LGHDT, CDR2 YNNKEL (reference sequence). The germline V and J ends were trimmed by 5 bases and 0 bases, with 10 bases remaining between them.

The clonotype comes from a female donor with papillary thyroid cancer or a benign thyroid nodule (not recorded which). Some clones in this sample may be carry-over from other donors' samples. Sequenced material: blood. The chain combines TRBV3-1 with TRBJ1-4; D perhaps matches TRBD1 (5 bases). The chain's CDR3 is CASSWGSSTNEKLFF. The CDR3 region has the DNA TGTGCCAGCAGCTGGGGGAGCTCAACTAATGAAAAACTGTTTTTT.